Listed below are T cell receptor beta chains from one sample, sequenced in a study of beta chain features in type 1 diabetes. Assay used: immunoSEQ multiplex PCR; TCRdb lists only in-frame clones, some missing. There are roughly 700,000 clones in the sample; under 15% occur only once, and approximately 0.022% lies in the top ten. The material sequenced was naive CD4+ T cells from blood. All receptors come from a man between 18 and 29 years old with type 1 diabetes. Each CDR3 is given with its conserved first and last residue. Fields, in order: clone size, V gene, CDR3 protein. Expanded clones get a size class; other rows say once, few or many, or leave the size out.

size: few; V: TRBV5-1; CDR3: CASSWRANTEAFF
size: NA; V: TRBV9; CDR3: CASSPSGGRAGGNQPQHF
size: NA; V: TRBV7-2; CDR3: CASSLGAGSNEKLFF
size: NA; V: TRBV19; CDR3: CASSGQGLNTGELFF
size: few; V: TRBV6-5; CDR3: CASSYLGAGETQYF
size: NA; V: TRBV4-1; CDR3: CASSQDKSTSQETQYF
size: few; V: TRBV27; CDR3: CASLPWGTGANNQPQHF
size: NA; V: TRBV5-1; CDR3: CASSLQTQETQYF
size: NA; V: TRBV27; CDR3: CASSLTTGDPYTF
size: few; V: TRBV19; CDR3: CASSISNSAAYEQYF
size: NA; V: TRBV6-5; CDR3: CASSSLGLATDTQYF
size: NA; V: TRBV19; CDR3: CASSIDRTRLSQFF
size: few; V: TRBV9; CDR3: CASSPRGGRGFQETQYF
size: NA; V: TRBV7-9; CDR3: CALRAGVNTEAFF
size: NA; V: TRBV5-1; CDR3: CASGPLSGGSYNEQFF
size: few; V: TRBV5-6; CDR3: CASSLVAASSYNEQFF
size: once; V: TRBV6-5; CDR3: CASSFEVRGDTGELFF
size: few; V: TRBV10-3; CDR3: CAISESQGMEELFF
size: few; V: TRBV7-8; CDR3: CASSSGLGTEQFF
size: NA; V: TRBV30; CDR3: CAWTGKGSYNEQFF
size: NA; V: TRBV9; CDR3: CASSVATGGNTEAFF
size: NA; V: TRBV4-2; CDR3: CASSQDLMAIDTQYF
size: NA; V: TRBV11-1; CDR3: CASSPTRLAGRETQYF
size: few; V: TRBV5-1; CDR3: CASSFGGLNTEAFF
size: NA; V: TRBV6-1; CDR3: CASHWGTGSTEAFF
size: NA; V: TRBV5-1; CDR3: CASSLDPGANTGELFF
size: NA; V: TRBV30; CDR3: CAWSFSGTSGGPWKTQYF
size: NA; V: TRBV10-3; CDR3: CAISGTGDTNVLTF
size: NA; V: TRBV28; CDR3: CASSWAGGEMETQYF
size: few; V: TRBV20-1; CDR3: CSARDVRDGTF
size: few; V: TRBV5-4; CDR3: CASSSDRGSNQPQHF
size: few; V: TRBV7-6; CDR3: CASSARDGSSGNTIYF
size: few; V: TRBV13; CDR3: CASSSDRTENTEAFF
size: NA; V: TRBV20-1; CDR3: CSARVGGQAFF
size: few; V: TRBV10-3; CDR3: CAISEGGGTSTDTQYF
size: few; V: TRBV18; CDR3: CASSLSPTGVGETQYF
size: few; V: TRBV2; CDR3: CAGTGGPQETQYF
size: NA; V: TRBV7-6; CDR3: CASSPSTGENSPLHF
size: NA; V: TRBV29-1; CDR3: CSVEERDEQYF
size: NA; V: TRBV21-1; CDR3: CASPGRHNSPLHF
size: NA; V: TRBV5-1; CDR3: CASSGGLAGPNEQFF
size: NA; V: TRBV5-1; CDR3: CASSPRTSGEPYEQYF
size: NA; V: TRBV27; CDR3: CASSLRQGRTDTQYF
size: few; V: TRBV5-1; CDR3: CASSPDRAGETQYF
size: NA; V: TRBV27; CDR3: CASSLSWDTEAFF
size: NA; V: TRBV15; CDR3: CATSSGRGDGYTF
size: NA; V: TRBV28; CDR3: CASSRGRDGYTF
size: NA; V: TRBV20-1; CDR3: CSAQEGETQYF
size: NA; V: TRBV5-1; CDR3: CASSPLDGTNTEAFF
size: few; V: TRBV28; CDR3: CASTVNTEAFF
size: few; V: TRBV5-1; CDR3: CASSLIGSHEQYF